This T cell receptor (beta chain) was sequenced in a study of T cells after yellow fever vaccination (dated by TCRdb to between 2018 and 2021). General notes on the study: The SMART-Seq v4 Ultra Low Input RNA kit was used to prepare libraries from fractions with low cell numbers. Blood was collected at multiple timepoints before and after primary and secondary immunization, and bulk PBMC replicates and cell subsets were isolated. Two healthy male donors, one aged 18 to 29 and one aged 30 to 39 years, were included in the cohort. To follow T-cell clones before and after both primary and booster YFV17D yellow fever vaccination, bulk TCR alpha and beta repertoires underwent longitudinal sequencing.

TCR cDNA was made using 5'RACE template switching, a step that added a universal primer site and unique molecular identifiers. cDNA synthesis was primed from both the TCR alpha and TCR beta constant segments. Library amplification used two PCR steps, and the second PCR step added sample barcodes and sequencing adapters. Sequencing of the libraries was done on either Illumina HiSeq 2500 (2x100 bp) or NovaSeq (2x150 bp). The authors processed their data as follows. MIGEC handled demultiplexing of reads and collapsing into UMI consensus sequences, while MiXCR performed V(D)J alignment. Vaccine-responding clonotypes were defined with edgeR using replicate PBMC samples, requiring FDR below 0.01 and a log2 fold change above 5 up to day 15. Each bulk clonotype received a CD4 or CD8 identity based on whether the sequenced CD4 or CD8 repertoire contained that clonotype at higher abundance. TCRdb reprocessing: public reads trimmed at Q25 with fastp, clones called with MiXCR, in-frame beta chains kept. Rows are unified per CDR3 protein, each entry keeping the most common DNA and genes. The V and J calls shown here were made by TCRdb, not taken from the authors' results. A total of roughly 500,000 distinct CDR3 sequences appear in this sample, about 19% of them only once. Roughly 13% of the sample goes to the ten largest clones.

Points the paper makes about the study in general: Compared with the primary T-cell response, the secondary T-cell response was weaker but faster, peaking on day 5 rather than day 15. A small fraction of clonotypes showed up in both the CD4 and CD8 compartments, probably as a result of convergent recombination. The study included only a couple of donors, which limits how far the findings can be generalized. After the booster, most clones that had expanded after primary vaccination were detected again (approximately 95% of CD4 and roughly nine tenths of CD8), suggesting broad maintenance of memory. Computational filtering was required because FACS-sorted repertoires could contain abundant contaminating clonotypes from the bulk population.

As regards this clonotype: The antigen it recognizes is unknown. Qualities for individual bases were not recorded, and no much larger clone is one base off.

Reading the label with the study, this specimen's treatment or condition is: live attenuated yellow fever vaccine strain. At every blood-draw timepoint, two biological replicates of bulk PBMCs were collected. PBMCs were isolated from peripheral blood using a standard Ficoll-Paque protocol. TriZol was used to extract RNA from bulk PBMCs, CD4 and CD8 fractions, and dextramer-positive and dextramer-negative fractions. The sample consisted of PBMCs, taken 15 days after the yellow fever booster vaccination. The source is a man aged 25 to 40 who received the YFV17D yellow fever vaccine.

The CDR3 protein is CASSQEGTSTEAFF. The nucleotide sequence reads TGCGCCAGCAGCCAAGAGGGCACAAGCACTGAAGCTTTCTTT. The chain is encoded by TRBV4-3 joined to TRBJ1-1; the D gene cannot be resolved reliably. V is pared back by 0 bases and J by 4 bases, with 9 bases lying between the germline termini. The CDR3 holds 14 amino acids from the cysteine to the phenylalanine. The CDR3 DNA has 42 bases and is translated from base 1. CDR1 and CDR2, looked up from the germline V gene, are LGHNA and YSLEER.